This T cell receptor (beta chain) emerged from a study of T-cell memory formation after mild COVID-19. Study at large: TCR clusters largely stayed donor specific.

V lost 3 bases and J lost 3; bases outside the gene matches: 6. CDR1 and CDR2 (germline): SGHRS, YFSETQ. This CDR3 contains 16 residues. TCRdb re-called the 5' RACE reads with MiXCR, one entry per CDR3 protein. The data hold approximately 270,000 distinct CDR3 sequences, with about a sixth observed a single time. Material for sequencing was PBMCs or a T cell subset sorted from them (not recorded which). The TCR was taken from a man in his late teens or twenties who had mild COVID-19 (a few samples of this study predate the infection). Cell type and time point are not known. The J gene is TRBJ2-5, the V gene TRBV5-1, with 12 bases fitting TRBD1. The CDR3 sequence is CASSYSGTGGEETQYF. The CDR3 DNA is TGCGCCAGCAGCTACTCCGGGACAGGGGGCGAAGAGACCCAGTACTTC.